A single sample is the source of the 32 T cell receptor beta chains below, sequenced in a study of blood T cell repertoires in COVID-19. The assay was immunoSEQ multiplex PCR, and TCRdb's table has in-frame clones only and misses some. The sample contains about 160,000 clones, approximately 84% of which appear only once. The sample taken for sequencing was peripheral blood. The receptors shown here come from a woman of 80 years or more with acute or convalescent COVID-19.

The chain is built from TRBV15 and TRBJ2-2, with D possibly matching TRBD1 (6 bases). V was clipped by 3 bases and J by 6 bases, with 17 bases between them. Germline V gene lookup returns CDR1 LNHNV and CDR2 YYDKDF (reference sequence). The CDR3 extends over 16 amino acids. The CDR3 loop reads CATSRATGYRSGELFF. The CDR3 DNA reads TGTGCCACCAGCAGGGCTACAGGGTACAGGTCCGGGGAGCTGTTTTTT.

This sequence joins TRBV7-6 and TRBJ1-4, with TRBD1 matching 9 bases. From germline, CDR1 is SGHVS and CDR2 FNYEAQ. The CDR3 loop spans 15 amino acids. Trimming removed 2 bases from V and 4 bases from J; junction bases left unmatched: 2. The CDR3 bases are TGTGCCAGCAGCTTAACGGGACAGGGTAATGAAAAACTGTTTTTT. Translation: CASSLTGQGNEKLFF.

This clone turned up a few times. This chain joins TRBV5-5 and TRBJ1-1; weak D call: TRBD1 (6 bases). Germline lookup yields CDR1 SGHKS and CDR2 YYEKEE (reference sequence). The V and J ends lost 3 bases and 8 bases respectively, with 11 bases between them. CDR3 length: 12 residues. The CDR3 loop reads CASSYIDREAFF. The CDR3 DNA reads TGTGCCAGCAGCTACATCGACAGGGAAGCTTTCTTT.

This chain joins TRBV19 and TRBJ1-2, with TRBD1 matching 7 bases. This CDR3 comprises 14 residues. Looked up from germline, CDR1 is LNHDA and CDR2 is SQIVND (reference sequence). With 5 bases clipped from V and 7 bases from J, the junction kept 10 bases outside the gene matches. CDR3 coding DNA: TGTGCCAGTAGTCAAAGACAGGGTATCCGTGGCTACACCTTC. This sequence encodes CASSQRQGIRGYTF.

The CDR3 spells CASSYSVRDTQYF. CDR3 coding DNA: TGTGCCAGCAGTTACTCCGTGCGGGATACGCAGTATTTT. V is TRBV6-5 and J is TRBJ2-3; D is unclear. The V end was cut by 0 bases, the J end by 6 bases, with 7 bases between. The CDR3 consists of 13 residues. Germline V CDR1 and CDR2: MNHEY, SVGAGI.

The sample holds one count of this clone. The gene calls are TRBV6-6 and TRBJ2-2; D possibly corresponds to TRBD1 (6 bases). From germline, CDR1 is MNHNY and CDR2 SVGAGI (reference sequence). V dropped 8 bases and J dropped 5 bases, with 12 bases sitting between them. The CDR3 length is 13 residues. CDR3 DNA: TGTGCCAGCCATGTAGGGGGAACCGGGGAGCTGTTTTTT. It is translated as CASHVGGTGELFF.

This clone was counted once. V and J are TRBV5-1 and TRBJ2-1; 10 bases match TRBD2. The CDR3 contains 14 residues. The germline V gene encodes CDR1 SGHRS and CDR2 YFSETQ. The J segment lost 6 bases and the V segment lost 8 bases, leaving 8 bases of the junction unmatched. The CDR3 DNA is TGCGCCAGTGCCCCAGCGGGAGGGCCCAATGAGCAGTTCTTC. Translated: CASAPAGGPNEQFF.

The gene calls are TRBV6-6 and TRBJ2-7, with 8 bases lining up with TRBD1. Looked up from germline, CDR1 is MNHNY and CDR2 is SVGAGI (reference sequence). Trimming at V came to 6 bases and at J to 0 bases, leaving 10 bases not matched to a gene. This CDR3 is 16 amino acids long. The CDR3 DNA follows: TGTGCCAGCAGCCCTCGGGGACAGGCGAACTCCTACGAGCAGTACTTC. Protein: CASSPRGQANSYEQYF.

CDR3 DNA: TGCGCCAGCAGCCAAGATCTAGGACAGAACACTGAAGCTTTCTTT. It translates to CASSQDLGQNTEAFF. The rearrangement joins TRBV4-3 to TRBJ1-1; a possible D gene is TRBD1 (5 bases). CDR3 size: 15 residues. CDR1 and CDR2 from the germline V gene are LGHNA and YSLEER. The ends were cut back, 0 bases at V and 1 base at J, with 9 bases in the middle.

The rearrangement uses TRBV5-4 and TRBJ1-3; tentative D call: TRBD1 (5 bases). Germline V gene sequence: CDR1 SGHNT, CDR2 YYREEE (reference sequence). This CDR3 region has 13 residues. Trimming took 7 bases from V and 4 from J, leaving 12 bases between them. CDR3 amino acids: CASGRDFGNTIYF. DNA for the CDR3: TGTGCCAGCGGCCGGGACTTCGGAAACACCATATATTTT.

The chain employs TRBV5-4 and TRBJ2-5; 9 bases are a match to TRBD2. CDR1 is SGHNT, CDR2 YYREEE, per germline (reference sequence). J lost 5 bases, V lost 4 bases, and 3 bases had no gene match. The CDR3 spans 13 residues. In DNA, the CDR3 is TGTGCCAGCAGCAGTAGCGGGAGTGAGACCCAGTACTTC. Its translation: CASSSSGSETQYF.

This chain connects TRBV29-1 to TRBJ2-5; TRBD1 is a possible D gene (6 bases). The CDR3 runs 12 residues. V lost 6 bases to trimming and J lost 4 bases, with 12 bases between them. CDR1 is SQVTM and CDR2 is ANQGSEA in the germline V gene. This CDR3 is CSVATGIETQYF. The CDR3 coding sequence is TGCAGCGTAGCAACAGGGATAGAGACCCAGTACTTC.

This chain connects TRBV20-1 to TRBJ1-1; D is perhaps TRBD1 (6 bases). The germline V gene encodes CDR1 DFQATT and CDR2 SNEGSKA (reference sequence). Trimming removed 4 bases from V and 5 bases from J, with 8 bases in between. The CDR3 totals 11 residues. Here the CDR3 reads CSATRGTEAFF. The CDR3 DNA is TGCAGTGCTACTAGGGGGACTGAAGCTTTCTTT.

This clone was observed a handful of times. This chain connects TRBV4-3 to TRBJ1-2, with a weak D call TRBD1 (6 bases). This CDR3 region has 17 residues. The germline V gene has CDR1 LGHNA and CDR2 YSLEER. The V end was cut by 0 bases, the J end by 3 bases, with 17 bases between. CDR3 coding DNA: TGCGCCAGCAGCCAAGAATTCTACAGGGAGGGGGACTATGGCTACACCTTC. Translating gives CASSQEFYREGDYGYTF.

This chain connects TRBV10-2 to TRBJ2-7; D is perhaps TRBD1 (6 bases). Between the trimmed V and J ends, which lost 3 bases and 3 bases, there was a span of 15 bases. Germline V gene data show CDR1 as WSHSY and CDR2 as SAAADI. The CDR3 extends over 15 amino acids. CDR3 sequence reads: CASSDWTASRYEQYF. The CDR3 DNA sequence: TGCGCCAGCAGTGACTGGACAGCGTCCCGCTACGAGCAGTACTTC.

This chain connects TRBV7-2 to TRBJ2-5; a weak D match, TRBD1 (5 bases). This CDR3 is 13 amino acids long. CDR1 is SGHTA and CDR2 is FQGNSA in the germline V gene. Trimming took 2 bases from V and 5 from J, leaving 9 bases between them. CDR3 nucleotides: TGTGCCAGCAGCTTATCAGGGCTGGAGACCCAGTACTTC. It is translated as CASSLSGLETQYF.

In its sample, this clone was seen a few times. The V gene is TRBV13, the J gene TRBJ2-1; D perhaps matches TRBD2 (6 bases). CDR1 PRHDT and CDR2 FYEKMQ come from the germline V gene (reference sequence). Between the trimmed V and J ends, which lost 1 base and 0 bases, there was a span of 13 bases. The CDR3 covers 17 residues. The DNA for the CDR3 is TGTGCCAGCAGCTTAGTCCCTCGGGGGAGCTCCTACAATGAGCAGTTCTTC. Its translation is CASSLVPRGSSYNEQFF.

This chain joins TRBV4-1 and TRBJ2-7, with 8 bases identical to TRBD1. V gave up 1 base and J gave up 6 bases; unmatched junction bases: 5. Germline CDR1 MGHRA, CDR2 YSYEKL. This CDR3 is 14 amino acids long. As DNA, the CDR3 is TGCGCCAGCAGCCAAGTTTCAGGGGGCATCGAGCAGTACTTC. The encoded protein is CASSQVSGGIEQYF.

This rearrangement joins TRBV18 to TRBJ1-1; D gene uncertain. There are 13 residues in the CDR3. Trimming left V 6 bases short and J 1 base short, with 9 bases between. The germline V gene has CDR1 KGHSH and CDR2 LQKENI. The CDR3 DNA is TGTGCCAGCTCCCCTGTCCCGAACACTGAAGCTTTCTTT. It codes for CASSPVPNTEAFF.

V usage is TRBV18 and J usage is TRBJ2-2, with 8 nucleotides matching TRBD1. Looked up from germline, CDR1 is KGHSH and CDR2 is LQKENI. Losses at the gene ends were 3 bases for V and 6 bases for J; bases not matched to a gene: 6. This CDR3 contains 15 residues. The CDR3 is CASSPPQGAAGELFF. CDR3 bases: TGTGCCAGCTCACCCCCCCAGGGGGCCGCCGGGGAGCTGTTTTTT. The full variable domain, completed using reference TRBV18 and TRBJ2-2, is NAGVMQNPRHLVRRRGQEARLRCSPMKGHSHVYWYRQLPEEGLKFMVYLQKENIIDESGMPKERFSAEFPKEGPSILRIQQVVRGDSAAYFCASSPPQGAAGELFFGEGSRLTVL.

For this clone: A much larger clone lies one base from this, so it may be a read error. The DNA for the CDR3 is TGCGTCAGCAGTGAGTCGAGGTCTGTTGAAGCTTTCTTT. This sequence encodes CVSSESRSVEAFF. The chain uses TRBV10-1 and TRBJ1-1; D gene ambiguous. The V gene's germline CDR1 is WNHNN and CDR2 SYGVQD (reference sequence). The CDR3 runs to 13 residues.

CDR3: CASSSSGVNRGQFF. CDR3 in DNA: TGTGCCAGCAGCTCAAGCGGGGTCAATCGGGGGCAGTTCTTC. V is TRBV7-2 and J is TRBJ2-1; TRBD2 matches at 7 bases. V was clipped by 4 bases and J by 12 bases; unmatched bases: 12. Looked up from germline, CDR1 is SGHTA and CDR2 is FQGNSA. This CDR3 has 14 residues.

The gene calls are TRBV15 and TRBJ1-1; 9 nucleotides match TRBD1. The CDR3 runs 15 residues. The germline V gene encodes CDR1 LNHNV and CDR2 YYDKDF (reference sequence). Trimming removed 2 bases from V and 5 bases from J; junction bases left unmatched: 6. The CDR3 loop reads CATSRPTGGGTEAFF. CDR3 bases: TGTGCCACCAGCAGACCCACAGGGGGCGGGACTGAAGCTTTCTTT.

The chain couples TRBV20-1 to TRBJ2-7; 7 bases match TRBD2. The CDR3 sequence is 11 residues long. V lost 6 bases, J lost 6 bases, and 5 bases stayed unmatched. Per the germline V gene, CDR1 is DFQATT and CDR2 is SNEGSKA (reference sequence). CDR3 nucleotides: TGCAGTGCCGCGGGAGTTTCCGAGCAGTACTTC. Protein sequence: CSAAGVSEQYF.

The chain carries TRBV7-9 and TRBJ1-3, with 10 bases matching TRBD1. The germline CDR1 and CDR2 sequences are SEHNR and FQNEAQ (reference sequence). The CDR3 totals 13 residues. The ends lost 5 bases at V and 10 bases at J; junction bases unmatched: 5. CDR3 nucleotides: TGTGCCAGCAGCCCGAGGGACAGGGGAACCATATATTTT. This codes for CASSPRDRGTIYF.

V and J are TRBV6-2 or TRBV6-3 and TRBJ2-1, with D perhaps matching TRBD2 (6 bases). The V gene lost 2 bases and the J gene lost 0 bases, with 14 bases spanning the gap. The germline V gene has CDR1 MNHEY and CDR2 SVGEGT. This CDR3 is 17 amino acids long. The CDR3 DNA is TGTGCCAGCAGTTACCGGGACTTCCTAAGCTCCTACAATGAGCAGTTCTTC. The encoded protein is CASSYRDFLSSYNEQFF.

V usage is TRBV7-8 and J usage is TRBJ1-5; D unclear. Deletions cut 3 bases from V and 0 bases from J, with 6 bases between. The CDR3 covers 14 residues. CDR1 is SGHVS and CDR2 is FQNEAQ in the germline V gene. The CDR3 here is CASSLGNSNQPQHF. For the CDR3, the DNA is TGTGCCAGCAGCTTGGGCAATAGCAATCAGCCCCAGCATTTT.

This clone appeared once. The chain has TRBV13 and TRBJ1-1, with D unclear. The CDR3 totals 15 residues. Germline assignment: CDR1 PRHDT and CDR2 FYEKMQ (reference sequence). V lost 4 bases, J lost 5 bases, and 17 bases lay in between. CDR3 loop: CASSSGGAFRTEAFF. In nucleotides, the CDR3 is TGTGCCAGCAGCTCTGGAGGTGCTTTTCGAACTGAAGCTTTCTTT.

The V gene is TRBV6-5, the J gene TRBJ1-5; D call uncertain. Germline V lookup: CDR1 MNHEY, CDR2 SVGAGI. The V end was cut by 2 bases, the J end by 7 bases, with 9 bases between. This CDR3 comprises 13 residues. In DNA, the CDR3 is TGTGCCAGCAGTTACAATCGGTTCCAGCCCCAGCATTTT. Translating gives CASSYNRFQPQHF.

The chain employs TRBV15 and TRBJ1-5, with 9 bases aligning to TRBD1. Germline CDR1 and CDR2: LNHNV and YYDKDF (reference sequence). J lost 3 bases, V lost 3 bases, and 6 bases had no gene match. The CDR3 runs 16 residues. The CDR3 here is CATSRGTGNINQPQHF. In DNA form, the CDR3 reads TGTGCCACCAGCAGGGGGACAGGGAATATCAATCAGCCCCAGCATTTT.

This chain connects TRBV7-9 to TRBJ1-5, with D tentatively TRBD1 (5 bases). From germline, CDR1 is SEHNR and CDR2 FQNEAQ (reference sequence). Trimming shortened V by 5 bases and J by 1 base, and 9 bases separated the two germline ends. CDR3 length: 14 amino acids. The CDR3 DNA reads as TGTGCCAGCAGCCTGACAGAGAGCAATCAGCCCCAGCATTTT. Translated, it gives CASSLTESNQPQHF.

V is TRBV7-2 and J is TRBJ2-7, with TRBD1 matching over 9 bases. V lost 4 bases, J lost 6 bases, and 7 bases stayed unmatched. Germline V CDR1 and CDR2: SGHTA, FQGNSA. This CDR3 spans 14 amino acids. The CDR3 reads CASSSRTGVGEQYF. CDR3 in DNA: TGTGCCAGCAGCTCCCGGACAGGGGTAGGCGAGCAGTACTTC.